Listed below are T cell receptor beta chains from one sample, sequenced in a study of PD-L1 blockade in urothelial cancer. Assay: immunoSEQ multiplex PCR; the TCRdb copy retains only in-frame clones and omits some. The sample has about 86,000 clones, over 75% seen once. Source: PBMCs, taken around atezolizumab (anti-PD-L1) treatment. These receptor sequences come from a man in his fifties or sixties with urothelial cancer. Each CDR3 is given with its conserved first and last residue. The D gene is left open where the match is weak. The size field is filled for only some rows; it gives once, few, many or a size class.

d_call	clone_size	j_call	v_call	cdr3_aa	cdr3_nt
TRBD2	few	TRBJ2-7	TRBV10-1	CASSESGGSGVDEQYF	TGCGCCAGCAGTGAGTCGGGCGGAAGCGGGGTAGACGAGCAGTACTTC
TRBD2	-	TRBJ2-3	TRBV4-2	CASSPQRGGGANTQYF	TGTGCCAGCAGCCCGCAGCGGGGTGGGGGAGCAAATACGCAGTATTTT
-	-	TRBJ2-5	TRBV13	CASSSPGYKETQYF	TGTGCCAGCAGCTCACCGGGATACAAAGAGACCCAGTACTTC
-	once	TRBJ1-1	TRBV30	CAWSATRGWTEAFF	TGTGCCTGGAGTGCTACCAGGGGCTGGACTGAAGCTTTCTTT
-	-	TRBJ2-1	TRBV7-3	CASSYVGRGSYNEQFF	TGTGCCAGCAGCTACGTTGGGCGGGGCTCCTACAATGAGCAGTTCTTC
TRBD2	-	TRBJ2-1	TRBV11-2	CASSFGTSRYNEQFF	TGTGCCAGCAGCTTTGGGACTAGCCGGTACAATGAGCAGTTCTTC
TRBD1	-	TRBJ1-2	TRBV11-1	CASSWTGSGGYGYTF	TGTGCCAGCAGCTGGACAGGGTCTGGTGGCTATGGCTACACCTTC
-	-	TRBJ1-1	TRBV30	CAWTGMWNTEAFF	TGTGCCTGGACAGGGATGTGGAACACTGAAGCTTTCTTT
TRBD2	-	TRBJ2-1	TRBV18	CASSSRTSVVNEQFF	TGTGCCAGCTCATCTAGGACTAGCGTGGTCAATGAGCAGTTCTTC
TRBD1	-	TRBJ1-5	TRBV6-1	CASSETGEQPQHF	TGTGCCAGCAGTGAAACAGGGGAGCAGCCCCAGCATTTT
-	medium-sized	TRBJ1-1	TRBV4-1	CASSPQVPLTEAFF	TGCGCCAGCAGCCCTCAGGTTCCACTCACTGAAGCTTTCTTT
-	once	TRBJ2-7	TRBV13	CASSLSGTPSYEQYF	TGTGCCAGCAGCTTATCGGGGACACCCTCCTACGAGCAGTACTTC
TRBD1	-	TRBJ1-1	TRBV2	CASRADRGYTEAFF	TGTGCCAGCAGAGCTGACAGGGGGTACACTGAAGCTTTCTTT
TRBD1	-	TRBJ1-6	TRBV12-5	CASGLGTGGYNSPLHF	TGTGCTAGTGGTTTGGGCACAGGGGGCTATAATTCACCCCTCCACTTT
-	-	TRBJ2-1	TRBV11-3	CASSLPPMSSYNEQFF	TGTGCCAGCAGCTTGCCCCCTATGAGCTCCTACAATGAGCAGTTCTTC
-	few	TRBJ1-1	TRBV5-1	CASSILDSSEAFF	TGCGCCAGCAGCATCTTGGACAGTTCCGAAGCTTTCTTT
-	once	TRBJ2-5	TRBV7-6	CASSSSGAGQETQYF	TGTGCCAGCAGCAGCAGCGGCGCGGGGCAAGAGACCCAGTACTTC
-	-	TRBJ1-1	TRBV9	CASSWDSENTEAFF	TGTGCCAGCAGCTGGGACTCTGAGAACACTGAAGCTTTCTTT
TRBD1	few	TRBJ1-2	TRBV5-4	CASSLAAKVSGGLSGYTF	TGTGCCAGCAGCTTGGCCGCTAAGGTGTCAGGGGGTCTGAGTGGCTACACCTTC
-	-	TRBJ2-1	TRBV2	CASSVIGVSYNEQFF	TGTGCCAGCAGTGTAATAGGGGTCTCCTACAATGAGCAGTTCTTC
-	-	TRBJ1-5	TRBV6-4	CASSVLAKTDQPQHF	TGTGCCAGCAGTGTTCTAGCCAAGACGGATCAGCCCCAGCATTTT
-	-	TRBJ1-4	TRBV2	CASRRQQNEKLFF	TGTGCCAGCAGGAGACAGCAGAATGAAAAACTGTTTTTT
TRBD1	-	TRBJ2-7	TRBV29-1	CSVRTFRDRGIEQYF	TGCAGCGTGCGCACTTTCCGGGACAGGGGGATTGAGCAGTACTTC